Shown below are 31 T cell receptor beta chains from a single sample sequenced in a study of post-analysis software for immune sequencing data. Notes on the study in general: In patients, roughly 5 TRBV segments were more frequent than in controls, with TRBV5-6, TRBV5-1 and TRBV20-1 among them.

Unique-molecular-identifier-tagged TCR beta cDNA libraries were used. TCRdb processed the PCR reads anew with MiXCR; each CDR3 protein has one entry. The table includes fewer than 900,000 distinct CDR3 sequences, about 43% detected once. These receptors' antigens are unknown. The specimen was blood. These TCRs come from a girl aged 10 to 17 with multiple sclerosis.

This chain uses TRBV7-9 with TRBJ2-1; D might be TRBD2 (5 bases). The germline V gene encodes CDR1 SEHNR and CDR2 FQNEAQ (reference sequence). The length of the CDR3 is 16 residues. The ends were cut back, 3 bases at V and 6 bases at J, with 18 bases in the middle. This CDR3 is CASSFETSPTRNEQFF. The CDR3 DNA sequence: TGTGCCAGCAGCTTCGAAACTAGTCCCACCCGCAATGAGCAGTTCTTC.

The chain joins TRBV18 to TRBJ2-5, with D maybe TRBD2 (6 bases). Between the trimmed V and J ends, which lost 2 bases and 5 bases, there was a span of 15 bases. The CDR3 runs to 15 residues. Germline loops: CDR1 KGHSH, CDR2 LQKENI. CDR3 protein: CASSPIGGPRETQYF. In DNA, the CDR3 is TGTGCCAGCTCACCAATCGGAGGGCCGAGGGAGACCCAGTACTTC.

To note about this clonotype: This may stem from a read error, because a much larger clone lies one nucleotide away. The chain joins TRBV7-9 to TRBJ2-5; unclear D gene. The germline V gene has CDR1 SEHNR and CDR2 FQNEAQ (reference sequence). CDR3 length: 11 amino acids. The V and J ends lost 6 bases and 5 bases respectively, with 7 bases between them. The chain's CDR3 is CASSNLETQYF. The CDR3 DNA is TGTGCCAGCAGTAACTTGGAGACCCAGTACTTC.

This clonotype was counted between two and nine times. The chain is built from TRBV7-9 and TRBJ2-1; 11 bases are shared with TRBD2. Germline V gene data show CDR1 as SEHNR and CDR2 as FQNEAQ (reference sequence). V shed 5 bases and J 6 bases; nucleotides not matched to a gene: 9. This CDR3 region has 16 residues. In nucleotides, the CDR3 is TGTGCCAGCAGCCCGCCGACTAGCGGGAACGTCAATGAGCAGTTCTTC. Protein sequence: CASSPPTSGNVNEQFF.

This clonotype was picked up one time. The chain is built from TRBV20-1 and TRBJ2-3, with 10 bases matching TRBD2. CDR1 is DFQATT, CDR2 SNEGSKA, per germline (reference sequence). Trimming at V came to 6 bases and at J to 6 bases, leaving 9 bases not matched to a gene. The CDR3 has 14 residues. In nucleotides, the CDR3 is TGCAGTGCCAAGAATAGCGGGGGGCGGGATACGCAGTATTTT. Translating gives CSAKNSGGRDTQYF.

This rearrangement joins TRBV29-1 to TRBJ2-5; perhaps TRBD1 as D (5 bases). The V and J ends lost 1 base and 1 base respectively, with 7 bases between them. The CDR3 runs to 13 residues. Germline lookup yields CDR1 SQVTM and CDR2 ANQGSEA. The CDR3 DNA follows: TGCAGCGTTGAAGGGCAGGGCCAAGAGACCCAGTACTTC. It encodes CSVEGQGQETQYF.

Only a few counts were recorded for this clonotype. The chain couples TRBV20-1 to TRBJ1-5; D is possibly TRBD1 (6 bases). This CDR3 is built from 16 residues. V was shortened by 3 bases and J by 1 base, with 16 bases between the two germline ends. CDR1 DFQATT and CDR2 SNEGSKA come from the germline V gene (reference sequence). CDR3 residues: CSARDYRDSSNQPQHF. The CDR3, as DNA: TGCAGTGCTAGGGACTACAGGGATAGCAGCAATCAGCCCCAGCATTTT.

The V gene is TRBV7-3, the J gene TRBJ2-7, with D possibly being TRBD2 (5 bases). The DNA end is a closer match to TRBJ2-1, so the J assignment may be wrong. Germline lookup yields CDR1 SGHTA and CDR2 FQGTGA. The CDR3 has 13 residues. This CDR3 is CASSLSLAGEQFF. CDR3 bases: TGTGCCAGCAGCTTAAGCCTAGCTGGTGAGCAGTTCTTC.

J is TRBJ2-7 and V is TRBV5-1; D unresolved. Germline lookup yields CDR1 SGHRS and CDR2 YFSETQ. Deletions cut 4 bases from V and 5 bases from J, with 13 bases between. The CDR3 is made up of 13 amino acids. The CDR3 loop reads CASSQGPADEQYF. Written as DNA, the CDR3 is TGCGCCAGCAGCCAAGGTCCAGCCGACGAGCAGTACTTC.

The chain carries TRBV29-1 and TRBJ2-1; D not certain. Germline-derived CDR1 and CDR2 are SQVTM and ANQGSEA. The V gene lost 0 bases and the J gene lost 8 bases, with 8 bases spanning the gap. CDR3 length equals 12 residues. The CDR3 region is CSVEDHIDEQFF. CDR3 in DNA: TGCAGCGTTGAAGATCACATTGATGAGCAGTTCTTC.

This chain connects TRBV4-2 to TRBJ2-1; TRBD2 aligns across 9 bases. Germline trimming cut 10 bases from V and 6 bases from J; bases unmatched to any gene: 10. From germline, CDR1 is LGHNA and CDR2 YNFKEQ. The CDR3 consists of 14 residues. The CDR3: CANRAGLAANEQFF. In DNA form, the CDR3 reads TGTGCCAACAGAGCGGGACTAGCAGCCAATGAGCAGTTCTTC.

This chain uses TRBV20-1 with TRBJ2-3; D gene unclear. The germline CDR1 and CDR2 sequences are DFQATT and SNEGSKA (reference sequence). Trimming took 0 bases from V and 9 from J, leaving 13 bases between them. The length of the CDR3 is 13 residues. This CDR3 is CSARDPAPGTQYF. The CDR3 DNA is TGCAGTGCTAGAGATCCGGCCCCTGGGACGCAGTATTTT.

This clonotype has just a few counts. The junction shows a germline mismatch at one end, possibly a read error. The genes are TRBV6-1 and TRBJ2-1, with 9 bases matching TRBD1. The CDR3 spans 16 residues. CDR1 is MNHNS, CDR2 SASEGT, per germline. CDR3 amino acids: CAGSALTGGEGDEQFF. The CDR3, as DNA: TGTGCCGGCAGTGCGTTAACAGGGGGCGAAGGGGATGAGCAGTTCTTC.

This chain connects TRBV27 to TRBJ2-5; 8 bases map to TRBD2. The tail of the sequence fits TRBJ2-7 better, so the J call may be wrong. This CDR3 contains 15 residues. Germline-derived CDR1 and CDR2 are MNHEY and SMNVEV (reference sequence). In DNA form, the CDR3 reads TGTGCCAGCAGTCCAGATTTGCGGGGGGTTGACGAGCAGTACTTC. Encoded protein: CASSPDLRGVDEQYF.

The chain uses TRBV12-3 or TRBV12-4 and TRBJ1-5, with unresolved D. This CDR3 contains 14 residues. V was shortened by 1 base and J by 7 bases, with 11 bases between the two germline ends. The CDR3 DNA sequence: TGTGCCAGCAGTTTAGGGTTAACCCACCAGCCCCAGCATTTT. It encodes CASSLGLTHQPQHF.

This clonotype was recorded a few times. V and J are TRBV3-1 and TRBJ2-3; no firm D call. The V and J ends lost 4 bases and 6 bases respectively, with 8 bases between them. Germline V gene data show CDR1 as LGHDT and CDR2 as YNNKEL (reference sequence). The CDR3 is 12 amino acids. The CDR3 DNA sequence: TGTGCCAGCAGCCTCCGGCGCGATACGCAGTATTTT. Encoded protein: CASSLRRDTQYF.

This clonotype has only a few counts. This chain joins TRBV20-1 and TRBJ1-2; unclear D gene. CDR1 and CDR2 (germline): DFQATT, SNEGSKA (reference sequence). Trimming left V 5 bases short and J 3 bases short, with 10 bases between. The CDR3 is 12 residues long. The CDR3: CSAVPGDYGYTF. CDR3 sequence (DNA): TGCAGTGCTGTACCCGGGGACTATGGCTACACCTTC.

The gene calls are TRBV7-2 and TRBJ1-4; D gene uncertain. The V gene's germline CDR1 is SGHTA and CDR2 FQGNSA. V gave up 5 bases and J gave up 0 bases, with 16 bases separating them. This CDR3 contains 17 residues. The CDR3 nucleotides are TGTGCCAGCAGCCCCGGACGGAGGACTGCAACTAATGAAAAACTGTTTTTT. It is translated as CASSPGRRTATNEKLFF.

This clonotype appeared a few times. In nucleotides, the CDR3 is TGTGCCACCAGTGATCTCTCACTAGCGGGAGGCCAATACGAGCAGTACTTC. Encoded protein: CATSDLSLAGGQYEQYF. The rearrangement links TRBV24-1 to TRBJ2-7, with 12 nucleotides matching TRBD2. Trimming removed 3 bases from V and 4 bases from J; junction bases left unmatched: 9. This CDR3 contains 17 residues. CDR1 is KGHDR, CDR2 SFDVKD, per germline.

This clonotype has only a few counts. This chain connects TRBV6-6 to TRBJ1-6, with unresolved D. The length of the CDR3 is 12 residues. V was cut by 0 bases and J by 8 bases, with 2 bases left in between. The germline V gene has CDR1 MNHNY and CDR2 SVGAGI (reference sequence). CDR3 nucleotides: TGTGCCAGCAGTTACTCGGATTCACCCCTCCACTTT. This translates into CASSYSDSPLHF.

This clonotype came up a few times. The gene calls are TRBV12-3 or TRBV12-4 and TRBJ2-1; 8 bases match TRBD1. CDR3 length: 17 residues. V was clipped by 3 bases and J by 0 bases; unmatched bases: 7. The CDR3 DNA reads as TGTGCCAGCAGTTTGTCGGACAGGGTAAGCTCCTACAATGAGCAGTTCTTC. This codes for CASSLSDRVSSYNEQFF.

The DNA for the CDR3 is TGCAGTGCTATAAGGGGCGCAGATACGCAGTATTTT. This codes for CSAIRGADTQYF. The J gene is TRBJ2-3, the V gene TRBV20-1; TRBD1 might be the D (5 bases). The CDR3 runs 12 residues. Trimming stripped 4 bases from V and 4 bases from J, with 9 bases between. Germline V lookup: CDR1 DFQATT, CDR2 SNEGSKA (reference sequence).

V is TRBV29-1 and J is TRBJ1-2, with D perhaps matching TRBD1 (5 bases). Trimming took 4 bases from V and 10 from J, leaving 13 bases between them. This CDR3 spans 11 amino acids. Germline values: CDR1 SQVTM, CDR2 ANQGSEA. CDR3 residues: CSVGRASDYTF. The CDR3 DNA sequence: TGCAGCGTTGGCAGGGCCAGCGACTACACCTTC. The entire variable domain, with the rest obtained from reference TRBV29-1 and TRBJ1-2, is as follows: SAVISQKPSRDICQRGTSLTIQCQVDSQVTMMFWYRQQPGQSLTLIATANQGSEATYESGFVIDKFPISRPNLTFSTLTVSNMSPEDSSIYLCSVGRASDYTFGSGTRLTVV.

This rearrangement joins TRBV6-2 or TRBV6-3 to TRBJ2-7, with a possible D match to TRBD2 (6 bases). From germline, CDR1 is MNHEY and CDR2 SVGEGT. Trimming pared 7 bases from V and 1 base from J, leaving 14 bases between. The CDR3 is made up of 14 amino acids. The CDR3 reads CASTGGRLSYEQYF. Here the CDR3 DNA reads TGTGCCAGCACTGGAGGGCGGTTATCCTACGAGCAGTACTTC.

The table lists this clonotype with a few counts. The chain links TRBV12-3 or TRBV12-4 to TRBJ2-3; D is undetermined. The CDR3 extends over 13 amino acids. Trimming removed 6 bases from V and 1 base from J, with 8 bases in between. The CDR3 sequence is CASSTLGTDTQYF. As DNA, the CDR3 is TGTGCCAGCAGCACCCTAGGCACAGATACGCAGTATTTT.

The J gene is TRBJ2-5, the V gene TRBV9, with a tentative D call TRBD2 (6 bases). Trimming removed 0 bases at V and 2 bases at J, with 11 bases between. CDR3 size: 15 residues. CDR1 SGDLS and CDR2 YYNGEE come from the germline V gene. The CDR3 is CASSVEGLSQETQYF. The DNA of the CDR3 is TGTGCCAGCAGCGTAGAGGGACTTTCTCAAGAGACCCAGTACTTC.

The rearrangement links TRBV12-3 or TRBV12-4 to TRBJ2-3; 10 positions match TRBD2. The junction had 14 bases not matched to a gene; V was cut back by 5 bases and J by 0 bases. The CDR3 length is 19 residues. CDR3 amino acids: CASSPIGSGRASSTDTQYF. CDR3 DNA sequence: TGTGCCAGCAGTCCGATCGGGAGCGGGAGGGCCTCTAGCACAGATACGCAGTATTTT.

J is TRBJ1-1 and V is TRBV5-6; D remains ambiguous. CDR3 size: 11 residues. Trimming pared 1 base from V and 6 bases from J, leaving 4 bases between. Germline CDR1 and CDR2: SGHDT and YYEEEE. CDR3 DNA sequence: TGTGCCAGCAGCTTGTACTCTGAAGCTTTCTTT. Protein product: CASSLYSEAFF.

The chain employs TRBV20-1 and TRBJ1-6; D gene ambiguous. CDR1 and CDR2 from the germline V gene are DFQATT and SNEGSKA (reference sequence). CDR3 length: 16 residues. Trimming cost V 3 bases and J 0 bases, with 12 bases left between them. The CDR3 coding sequence is TGCAGTGCTAGTGTTGCGACTAGCTCCTATAATTCACCCCTCCACTTT. As protein: CSASVATSSYNSPLHF.

This clonotype was found a few times. The chain is built from TRBV29-1 and TRBJ2-3; D possibly uses TRBD1 or TRBD2 (6 bases each). The CDR3 runs to 14 residues. Germline CDR1 is SQVTM and CDR2 is ANQGSEA. The ends were cut back, 3 bases at V and 2 bases at J, with 12 bases in the middle. The CDR3 is CSVDGGPDTDTQYF. As DNA, the CDR3 is TGCAGCGTTGATGGGGGGCCAGACACAGATACGCAGTATTTT.

The V gene is TRBV28, the J gene TRBJ2-3, with D hard to call. This CDR3 is 15 amino acids long. Deletions cut 7 bases from V and 0 bases from J, with 14 bases between. The germline gives CDR1 MDHEN, CDR2 SYDVKM. The CDR3 sequence is CASNRDVASTDTQYF. The CDR3 DNA sequence: TGTGCCAGCAATCGAGACGTTGCTAGCACAGATACGCAGTATTTT.